This T cell receptor (beta chain) was captured in a study of shared clonotypes between healthy human individuals. Of note for this clone: Its specificity is unknown.

Between the trimmed V and J ends, which lost 1 base and 4 bases, there was a span of 16 bases. Looked up from germline, CDR1 is SEHNR and CDR2 is FQNEAQ (reference sequence). The CDR3 covers 16 residues. Sequencing was performed with immunoSEQ multiplex PCR; in TCRdb, only in-frame clones are kept and a portion is missing. The repertoire holds some 2.1 million clones, with 85% to 95% as singletons. Whole-study results and caveats: Since donors were few, the genetic and exposure-history diversity represented was limited. Only blood was sampled, and tissue TCR repertoires likely differ from blood ones. Naive subsets generally exceeded memory subsets in estimated richness.

Splitting the CD4+ cells yielded a CD45RA+ naive subset and a CD45RA-negative memory subset. The chain uses TRBV7-9 and TRBJ1-1, with unresolved D. This clonotype was sampled from a man aged 18 to 30 in good health. Sequencing was carried out using naive CD4+ T cells sorted from blood. The subset is: CD45RA+ positively selected. The CDR3 spells CASSLGVVSWGTEAFF. DNA of the CDR3: TGTGCCAGCAGCTTAGGGGTGGTCAGCTGGGGCACTGAAGCTTTCTTT.